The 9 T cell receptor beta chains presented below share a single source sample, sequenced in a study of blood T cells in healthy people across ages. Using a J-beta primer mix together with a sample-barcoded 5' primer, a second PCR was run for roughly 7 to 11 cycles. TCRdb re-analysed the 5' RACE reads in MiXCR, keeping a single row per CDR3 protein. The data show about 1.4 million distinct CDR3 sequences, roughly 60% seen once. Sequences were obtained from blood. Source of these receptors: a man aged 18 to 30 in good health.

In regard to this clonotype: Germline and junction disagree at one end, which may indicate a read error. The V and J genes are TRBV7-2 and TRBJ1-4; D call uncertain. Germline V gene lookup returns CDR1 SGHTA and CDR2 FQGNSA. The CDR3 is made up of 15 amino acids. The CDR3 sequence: CACSPTTATNEKLFF. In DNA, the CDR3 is TGTGCCTGCAGCCCAACAACTGCAACTAATGAAAAACTGTTTTTT.

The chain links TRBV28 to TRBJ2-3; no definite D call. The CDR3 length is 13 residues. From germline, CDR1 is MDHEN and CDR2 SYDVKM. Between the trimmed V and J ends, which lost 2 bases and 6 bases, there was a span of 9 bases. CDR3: CASSLESPDTQYF. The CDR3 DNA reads TGTGCCAGCAGTTTAGAATCCCCCGATACGCAGTATTTT. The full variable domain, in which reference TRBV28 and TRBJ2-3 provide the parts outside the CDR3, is DVKVTQSSRYLVKRTGEKVFLECVQDMDHENMFWYRQDPGLGLRLIYFSYDVKMKEKGDIPEGYSVSREKKERFSLILESASTNQTSMYLCASSLESPDTQYFGPGTRLTVL.

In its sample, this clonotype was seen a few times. CDR3 amino acids: CAISGGLRFEQYF. The CDR3 bases are TGTGCCATCAGTGGCGGATTACGGTTTGAGCAGTACTTC. V is TRBV10-3 and J is TRBJ2-4, with D unclear. The CDR3 runs to 13 residues. Trimming removed 4 bases at V and 13 bases at J, with 17 bases between. CDR1 is ENHRY and CDR2 is SYGVKD in the germline V gene.

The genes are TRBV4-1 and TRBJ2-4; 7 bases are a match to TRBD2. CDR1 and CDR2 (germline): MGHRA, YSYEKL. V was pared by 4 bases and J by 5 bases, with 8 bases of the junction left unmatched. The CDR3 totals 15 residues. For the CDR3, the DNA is TGCGCCAGCAGCCGGTCAAGCGGGGCCCAAAACATTCAGTACTTC. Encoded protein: CASSRSSGAQNIQYF.

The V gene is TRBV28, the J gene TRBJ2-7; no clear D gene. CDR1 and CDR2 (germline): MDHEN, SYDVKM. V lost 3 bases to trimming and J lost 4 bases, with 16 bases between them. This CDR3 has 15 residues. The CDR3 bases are TGTGCCAGCAGTTTCTTCTTCGTTCCTAGTTACGAGCAGTACTTC. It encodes CASSFFFVPSYEQYF. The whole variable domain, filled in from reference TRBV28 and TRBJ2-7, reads DVKVTQSSRYLVKRTGEKVFLECVQDMDHENMFWYRQDPGLGLRLIYFSYDVKMKEKGDIPEGYSVSREKKERFSLILESASTNQTSMYLCASSFFFVPSYEQYFGPGTRLTVT.

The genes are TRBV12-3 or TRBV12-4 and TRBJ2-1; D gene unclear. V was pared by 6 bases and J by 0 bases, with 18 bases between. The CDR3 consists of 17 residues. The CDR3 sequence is CASSPLGGPSSYNEQFF. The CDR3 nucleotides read TGTGCCAGCAGCCCCCTCGGCGGTCCGAGCTCCTACAATGAGCAGTTCTTC.

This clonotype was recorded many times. CDR3 amino acids: CSASSSGTYEQYF. The CDR3 DNA is TGCAGTGCTTCGTCTAGCGGGACCTACGAGCAGTACTTC. The chain links TRBV20-1 to TRBJ2-7; 9 bases align to TRBD2. Germline V gene lookup returns CDR1 DFQATT and CDR2 SNEGSKA (reference sequence). Germline trimming cut 5 bases from V and 2 bases from J; bases unmatched to any gene: 4. The CDR3 length is 13 residues.

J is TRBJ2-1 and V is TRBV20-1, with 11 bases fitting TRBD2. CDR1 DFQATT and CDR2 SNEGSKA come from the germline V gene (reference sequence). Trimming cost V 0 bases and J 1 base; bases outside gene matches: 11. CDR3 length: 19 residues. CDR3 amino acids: CSARDRLAGGAWSYNEQFF. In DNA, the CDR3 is TGCAGTGCTAGAGATCGGCTAGCGGGAGGAGCATGGTCCTACAATGAGCAGTTCTTC.

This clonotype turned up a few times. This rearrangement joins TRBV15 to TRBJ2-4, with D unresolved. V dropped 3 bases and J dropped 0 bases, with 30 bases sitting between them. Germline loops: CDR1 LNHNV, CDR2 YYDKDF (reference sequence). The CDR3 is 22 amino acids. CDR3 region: CATSRSVWLPTIGFTAKNIQYF. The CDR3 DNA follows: TGTGCCACCAGCAGGTCTGTTTGGTTACCGACGATCGGATTCACAGCCAAAAACATTCAGTACTTC.